This T cell receptor beta chain was identified in a study of blood T cell repertoires in COVID-19. Background on the study: Nucleic acid was either cDNA or gDNA, and it came from T cells, B-cell-depleted T cells, or PBMCs.

Data came from immunoSEQ multiplex PCR; TCRdb stores just in-frame clones and leaves some out. The table records 180,000 or so clones, around 88% of them present only once. The CDR3 loop spans 15 amino acids. Germline-derived CDR1 and CDR2 are SGHNT and YYREEE (reference sequence). The trim removed 5 bases at V and 3 bases at J, leaving 9 bases unmatched. This sequence joins TRBV5-4 and TRBJ2-7, with 9 bases fitting TRBD1. What was sequenced was peripheral blood. The clonotype comes from a woman in her twenties or thirties with acute or convalescent COVID-19. The CDR3 protein is CASSTGTGRRYEQYF. The CDR3 region has the DNA TGTGCCAGCAGTACCGGGACAGGGAGACGCTACGAGCAGTACTTC. The complete variable domain, with remaining parts taken from reference TRBV5-4 and TRBJ2-7, reads ETGVTQSPTHLIKTRGQQVTLRCSSQSGHNTVSWYQQALGQGPQFIFQYYREEENGRGNFPPRFSGLQFPNYSSELNVNALELDDSALYLCASSTGTGRRYEQYFGPGTRLTVT.